One sample yielded the 20 T cell receptor beta chains listed below, sequenced in a study of CD8 T cells in ankylosing spondylitis. Via MiXCR, TCRdb re-called the 5' RACE reads, giving one row per CDR3 protein. Counted here are around 160,000 distinct CDR3 sequences, approximately 10% occurring once; the ten biggest clones make up 25% to 35%. Sequencing used blood, either unsorted or a sorted T cell fraction (not recorded which). The receptors derive from a male donor with ankylosing spondylitis or in good health (not recorded which).

This clonotype was found a few times. The V and J genes are TRBV5-6 and TRBJ2-1; the D gene is possibly TRBD2 (5 bases). Trimming left V 1 base short and J 0 bases short, with 8 bases between. The CDR3 is 15 amino acids. Germline CDR1 and CDR2: SGHDT and YYEEEE. CDR3 residues: CASSLMGASYNEQFF. DNA of the CDR3: TGTGCCAGCAGCTTGATGGGAGCCTCCTACAATGAGCAGTTCTTC.

This clonotype has ten or more counts. This chain connects TRBV6-1 to TRBJ2-7, with TRBD1 matching over 7 bases. Per the germline V gene, CDR1 is MNHNS and CDR2 is SASEGT. The CDR3 is 14 residues long. V dropped 6 bases and J dropped 3; count of bases not matched to a gene: 8. The CDR3 sequence is CASRLGQPFYEQYF. CDR3 bases: TGTGCCAGCAGATTGGGACAGCCGTTCTACGAGCAGTACTTC.

This clonotype was counted at least ten times. The rearrangement uses TRBV5-1 and TRBJ2-7; 7 bases match TRBD1. The trim removed 0 bases at V and 3 bases at J, leaving 3 bases unmatched. This CDR3 is built from 14 residues. Germline V lookup: CDR1 SGHRS, CDR2 YFSETQ. The CDR3, as DNA: TGCGCCAGCAGCTTGGAACAGGGGTACTACGAGCAGTACTTC. Its protein is CASSLEQGYYEQYF.

This clonotype showed up just a few times. V is TRBV5-5 and J is TRBJ2-2, with D unclear. Germline V CDR1 and CDR2: SGHKS, YYEKEE (reference sequence). The CDR3 runs to 15 residues. The V and J ends lost 4 bases and 1 base respectively, with 11 bases between them. In DNA form, the CDR3 reads TGTGCCAGCAGCGGGAACCCTGAGAACACCGGGGAGCTGTTTTTT. This gives the protein CASSGNPENTGELFF.

This clonotype was counted at least ten times. The chain employs TRBV28 and TRBJ2-3; 9 bases are shared with TRBD1. The CDR3 loop spans 15 amino acids. Germline V gives CDR1 MDHEN, CDR2 SYDVKM. Losses at the gene ends were 6 bases for V and 3 bases for J; bases not matched to a gene: 7. CDR3 nucleotides: TGTGCCAGCAGGGTACAGGGGGCTGGGACAGATACGCAGTATTTT. It codes for CASRVQGAGTDTQYF.

This clonotype was seen ten or more times. The CDR3 here is CASTSHQAGPGELFF. The CDR3 nucleotides are TGTGCCAGCACCTCCCACCAGGCTGGTCCCGGGGAGCTGTTTTTT. V is TRBV28 and J is TRBJ2-2, with D unclear. The V gene lost 7 bases and the J gene lost 6 bases, with 18 bases spanning the gap. This CDR3 has 15 amino acids. Germline lookup yields CDR1 MDHEN and CDR2 SYDVKM.

In this sample, this clonotype turned up many times. The chain couples TRBV5-1 to TRBJ2-3; TRBD2 agrees at 7 bases. The CDR3 runs 15 residues. Trimming removed 4 bases from V and 2 bases from J; junction bases left unmatched: 7. The germline V gene has CDR1 SGHRS and CDR2 YFSETQ. This CDR3 reads CASSTAGLFTDTQYF. The CDR3 DNA reads TGCGCCAGCAGCACCGCGGGACTATTCACAGATACGCAGTATTTT.

The chain has TRBV24-1 and TRBJ2-1; 11 bases are a match to TRBD2. The CDR3 extends over 15 amino acids. J gave up 8 bases and V 1 base, and 3 bases lay outside the gene matches. The germline gives CDR1 KGHDR, CDR2 SFDVKD. DNA for the CDR3: TGTGCCACCAGTGATTTTAGCGGGGGGGTGGATGAGCAGTTCTTC. It is translated as CATSDFSGGVDEQFF.

V is TRBV20-1 and J is TRBJ2-2; TRBD2 is a possible D gene (7 bases). The V end was cut by 1 base, the J end by 5 bases, with 17 bases between. CDR3 length: 16 residues. The germline V gene encodes CDR1 DFQATT and CDR2 SNEGSKA (reference sequence). CDR3 sequence (DNA): TGCAGTGCTAGAGGCGGGGGCCTGGCTCGGACCGGGGAGCTGTTTTTT. Amino acid sequence: CSARGGGLARTGELFF.

The genes are TRBV4-2 and TRBJ1-1; maybe TRBD1 (5 bases). The CDR3 loop spans 15 amino acids. Germline V gene lookup returns CDR1 LGHNA and CDR2 YNFKEQ. Between the trimmed V and J ends, which lost 0 bases and 4 bases, there was a span of 12 bases. The CDR3 DNA is TGTGCCAGCAGCCAAGAGCCATCGAGGGGCACTGAAGCTTTCTTT. Amino acid sequence: CASSQEPSRGTEAFF.

The sample holds many counts of this clonotype. The chain links TRBV20-1 to TRBJ2-1, with D unresolved. The CDR3 runs to 16 residues. CDR1 is DFQATT, CDR2 SNEGSKA, per germline (reference sequence). The V end was cut by 3 bases, the J end by 4 bases, with 19 bases between. CDR3 sequence reads: CSARTLRATSYNEQFF. The CDR3 DNA reads as TGCAGTGCTAGGACCCTCCGGGCTACGTCGTACAATGAGCAGTTCTTC.

At least ten counts were recorded for this clonotype. The chain is built from TRBV4-3 and TRBJ1-1, with D maybe TRBD1 (6 bases). The germline V and J ends were trimmed by 7 bases and 3 bases, with 18 bases remaining between them. The CDR3 is 15 amino acids. Germline V CDR1 and CDR2: LGHNA, YSLEER. The CDR3 bases are TGCGCCAGCAAGGTTAACAGGGAGCGGGACACTGAAGCTTTCTTT. Amino acids: CASKVNRERDTEAFF.

This clonotype was found a few times. The gene calls are TRBV11-2 and TRBJ1-1; weak D call: TRBD1 (5 bases). Germline CDR1 and CDR2: SGHAT and FQNNGV. This CDR3 is 12 amino acids long. Trimming cost V 6 bases and J 5 bases, with 10 bases left between them. CDR3 amino acids: CASSTGGTEAFF. In DNA, the CDR3 is TGTGCCAGCAGTACGGGGGGTACTGAAGCTTTCTTT.

The gene calls are TRBV20-1 and TRBJ2-5; D is perhaps TRBD2 (5 bases). Germline loops: CDR1 DFQATT, CDR2 SNEGSKA (reference sequence). With 0 bases removed from V and 3 bases from J, the gap between germline ends came to 14 bases. The CDR3 has 15 residues. CDR3 amino acids: CSARDGKQREETQYF. Here the CDR3 DNA reads TGCAGTGCTAGAGATGGAAAACAGAGGGAAGAGACCCAGTACTTC.

CDR3 DNA sequence: TGTGCCATGCAGGAGGGCCACACCGGGGAGCTGTTTTTT. Its translation is CAMQEGHTGELFF. V gene TRBV10-3 combines with J gene TRBJ2-2, with D maybe TRBD2 (6 bases). The V gene lost 9 bases and the J gene lost 3 bases, with 11 bases spanning the gap. The germline V gene encodes CDR1 ENHRY and CDR2 SYGVKD. CDR3 length: 13 residues.

This clonotype came up many times. This sequence joins TRBV20-1 and TRBJ2-3, with no clear D. The germline V gene has CDR1 DFQATT and CDR2 SNEGSKA (reference sequence). Trimming took off 5 bases at V and 2 bases at J, with 11 bases between the two ends. CDR3 length equals 13 residues. This CDR3 reads CSAPGPLTDTQYF. The CDR3 DNA reads as TGCAGTGCTCCGGGCCCCCTCACAGATACGCAGTATTTT.

The genes are TRBV13 and TRBJ2-3, with 12 bases fitting TRBD2. V lost 5 bases, J lost 2 bases, and 5 bases stayed unmatched. The CDR3 consists of 16 residues. In germline, CDR1 is PRHDT, CDR2 FYEKMQ (reference sequence). CDR3: CASSPWTSGTTDTQYF. Here the CDR3 DNA reads TGTGCCAGCAGCCCGTGGACTAGCGGGACCACAGATACGCAGTATTTT.

This clonotype has a count of ten or more. The chain carries TRBV5-1 and TRBJ2-2, with no clear D. The CDR3 totals 12 residues. Germline CDR1 SGHRS, CDR2 YFSETQ. Trimming cost V 6 bases and J 0 bases, with 3 bases left between them. The CDR3 nucleotides read TGCGCCAGCACCGCGAACACCGGGGAGCTGTTTTTT. Protein product: CASTANTGELFF.

The chain links TRBV28 to TRBJ2-1; D gene ambiguous. The CDR3 totals 11 residues. CDR1 and CDR2 (germline): MDHEN, SYDVKM. With 4 bases removed from V and 7 bases from J, the gap between germline ends came to 5 bases. This CDR3 is CASSSRNEQFF. CDR3 coding DNA: TGTGCCAGCAGTTCCCGGAATGAGCAGTTCTTC.

There are many counts of this clonotype. The chain is built from TRBV20-1 and TRBJ2-7, with D possibly called TRBD1 or TRBD2 (7 bases each). Trimming cost V 3 bases and J 2 bases, with 11 bases left between them. The CDR3 sequence is 13 residues long. Germline-derived CDR1 and CDR2 are DFQATT and SNEGSKA (reference sequence). The CDR3 coding sequence is TGCAGTGCTAGGGGAGGGGGCACCTACGAGCAGTACTTC. It yields the protein CSARGGGTYEQYF.